The text below deals with one T cell receptor beta chain. This entry is derived from a study of blood T cell repertoires in COVID-19. The V end lost 3 bases, the J end lost 7 bases, and 24 bases lay between the germline ends. Germline V gene sequence: CDR1 KGHSH, CDR2 LQKENI. The CDR3 has 17 residues. Authors' methods: Counts of nucleated cells, estimated from reference gene primer amplification, were obtained. Some clones are missing from TCRdb's copy, which holds only in-frame ones; the method was immunoSEQ multiplex PCR. Clonal size and the V and J genes are those of that table, whereas D and trimming came from the DNA. The profile covers 110,000 to 150,000 clones, with approximately 80% appearing a single time and about 5.8% taken by the ten largest.

This sequence originates from a human donor in a cohort sampled during active COVID-19. This rearrangement joins TRBV18 to TRBJ1-2; no clear D gene. Sequenced input: peripheral blood. The CDR3 here is CASSPTGKAPLGGGYTF. The DNA for the CDR3 is TGTGCCAGCTCACCTACCGGAAAGGCCCCCCTAGGCGGTGGCTACACCTTC.